This TCR beta chain was captured by sequencing in a study of CD8+CD57+ T cells in acquired aplastic anemia. Study-wide background: Mean DNA quantity obtained from sorted CD4+ and CD8+ cells was around 3.2 ug. Mean read depth for CD4+ cells from healthy donors was around 9.9 million.

In regard to this clonotype: What it binds is not known. It may be a read error: a sequence one base away is much more abundant.

The germline V gene encodes CDR1 SGHRS and CDR2 YFSETQ. The CDR3 covers 13 residues. Regarding the study as a whole: Patients and controls had in common approximately 29 CD8+ CDR3 sequences. The CD8+ Simpson's diversity of patients and controls was not significantly different.

The TCR beta profiling, which covered VDJ combination and CDR3 sequence, was carried out using genomic DNA as the template. MiXCR, run by TCRdb on the reads, gives a single entry per CDR3 protein. The table lists about 150,000 distinct CDR3 sequences, around two fifths of them singletons. Source material: sorted CD4+, CD8+, or CD8+CD57+ T cells (not recorded which) from PBMCs. This sequence was found in a human donor in good health, serving as a control. This chain uses TRBV5-1 with TRBJ2-3; D remains ambiguous. The CDR3 spells CSSSPPPADTQYF. CDR3 in DNA: TGCTCCAGCAGCCCCCCCCCAGCAGATACGCAGTATTTT.